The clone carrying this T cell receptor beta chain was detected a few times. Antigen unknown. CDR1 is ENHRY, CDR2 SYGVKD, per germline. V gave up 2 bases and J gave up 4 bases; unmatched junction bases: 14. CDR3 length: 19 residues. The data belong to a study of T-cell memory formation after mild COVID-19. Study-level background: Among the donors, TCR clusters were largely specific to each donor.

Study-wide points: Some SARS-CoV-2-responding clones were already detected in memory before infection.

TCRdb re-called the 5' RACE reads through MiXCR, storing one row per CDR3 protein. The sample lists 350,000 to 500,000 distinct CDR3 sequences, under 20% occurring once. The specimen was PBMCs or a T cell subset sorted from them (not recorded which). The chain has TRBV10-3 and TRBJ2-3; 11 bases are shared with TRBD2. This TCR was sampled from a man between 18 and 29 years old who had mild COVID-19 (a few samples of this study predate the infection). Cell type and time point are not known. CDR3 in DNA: TGTGCCATCAGTGAGCTAGCGGGGGGCAATTTAGTCACGCCAGATACGCAGTATTTT. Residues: CAISELAGGNLVTPDTQYF.